The next 27 T cell receptor beta chains were all read from a single sample in a study of regulatory T cells in long-lasting Graves disease. Time point described: newly diagnosed GD, antithyroid drugs for less than 3 months. TCR sequences were obtained from RNA taken from PBMCs. To make TCR beta libraries, researchers used iRepertoire HTBI primers and Arm-PCR of CDR3 regions. One entry per CDR3 protein results from TCRdb running MiXCR on the multiplex PCR reads. The data contain 400,000 to 500,000 distinct CDR3 sequences, about a sixth of them seen just once; the ten biggest clones take up about 10%. A further study also used this sample, focusing on T cells in Graves' hyperthyroidism and ophthalmopathy.

Material: peripheral blood mononuclear cells (PBMCs), obtained at new diagnosis, from a patient treated with antithyroid drugs. Receptors were obtained from a woman in her 30s with Graves disease.

V gene TRBV10-3 combines with J gene TRBJ1-1; D remains unclear. V was shortened by 1 base and J by 3 bases, with 0 bases between the two germline ends. The CDR3 consists of 11 residues. Germline CDR1 and CDR2: ENHRY and SYGVKD. CDR3 coding DNA: TGTGCCATCAGTGAGTACACTGAAGCTTTCTTT. Residues: CAISEYTEAFF.

The sample holds many counts of this clonotype. This sequence joins TRBV9 and TRBJ2-1; 8 positions agree with TRBD2. Losses at the gene ends were 1 base for V and 1 base for J; bases not matched to a gene: 4. The CDR3 loop spans 16 amino acids. Germline loops: CDR1 SGDLS, CDR2 YYNGEE. The DNA for the CDR3 is TGTGCCAGCAGCGTACGGAGCGGGAGTTCCTACAATGAGCAGTTCTTC. It codes for CASSVRSGSSYNEQFF.

This clonotype was detected ten times or more. The CDR3 region is CASSEPFSPEQFF. The CDR3 DNA is TGTGCCAGCAGTGAACCCTTTAGTCCGGAGCAGTTCTTC. V usage is TRBV2 and J usage is TRBJ2-1; D not certain. V dropped 2 bases and J dropped 10 bases, with 12 bases sitting between them. The CDR3 totals 13 residues. Germline CDR1 and CDR2: SNHLY and FYNNEI.

This clonotype turned up a few times. This sequence joins TRBV25-1 and TRBJ2-1, with D perhaps TRBD2 (5 bases). Trimming left V 7 bases short and J 6 bases short, with 10 bases between. Germline CDR1 MGHDK, CDR2 SYGVNS. This CDR3 contains 12 residues. The CDR3 sequence is CASTLDFNEQFF. CDR3 nucleotides: TGTGCCAGCACTCTGGACTTCAATGAGCAGTTCTTC.

This clonotype was seen many times. This rearrangement joins TRBV10-3 to TRBJ1-6, with 9 bases that match TRBD1. This CDR3 spans 14 amino acids. With V trimmed by 6 bases and J by 10 bases, 7 bases remained unmatched. Germline CDR1 ENHRY, CDR2 SYGVKD. CDR3 residues: CAIRGTGLGSPLHF. As DNA, the CDR3 is TGTGCCATCAGAGGGACAGGGCTTGGGTCACCCCTCCACTTT.

This clonotype was recorded a few times. This chain uses TRBV20-1 with TRBJ2-1; D gene unclear. V was trimmed by 0 bases and J by 0 bases, leaving 15 bases between them. The germline V gene encodes CDR1 DFQATT and CDR2 SNEGSKA (reference sequence). The CDR3 is 17 amino acids. CDR3 DNA: TGCAGTGCTAGAGATGCGTTTAAGGGTAGCTCCTACAATGAGCAGTTCTTC. Its protein product is CSARDAFKGSSYNEQFF.

This clonotype was counted at least ten times. Compared with germline, one end of the junction differs, possibly owing to a read error. J is TRBJ2-7 and V is TRBV11-2, with TRBD1 as a possible D gene (6 bases). Germline CDR1 reads SGHAT; CDR2 reads FQNNGV. The CDR3 covers 14 residues. CDR3 nucleotide sequence: TGTGCCAGCAGCTTGTCGGACAGCGCTTACGGGCAGTACTTC. Translated: CASSLSDSAYGQYF.

This clonotype was seen repeatedly, ten times or more. The V call is TRBV28, the J call TRBJ2-7, with 10 bases aligning to TRBD2. CDR1 MDHEN and CDR2 SYDVKM come from the germline V gene. This CDR3 is built from 15 residues. Losses at the gene ends were 5 bases for V and 2 bases for J; bases not matched to a gene: 6. The CDR3 DNA sequence: TGTGCCAGCAGTGCGACTAGCGGGTTCCCCTACGAGCAGTACTTC. Its translation is CASSATSGFPYEQYF.

This clonotype was observed a few times. The chain recombines TRBV2 with TRBJ1-3, with D unresolved. Germline lookup yields CDR1 SNHLY and CDR2 FYNNEI. Deletions cut 4 bases from V and 6 bases from J, with 25 bases between. CDR3 length: 18 amino acids. The chain's CDR3 is CASSVGSLKEIPANTIYF. The CDR3 region has the DNA TGTGCCAGCAGTGTCGGTAGCCTTAAAGAGATCCCTGCAAACACCATATATTTT.

This clonotype was recorded many times. The chain employs TRBV29-1 and TRBJ1-1; D remains unclear. V lost 4 bases to trimming and J lost 1 base, with 4 bases between them. The CDR3 has 11 amino acids. Germline CDR1 and CDR2: SQVTM and ANQGSEA. The CDR3 nucleotides read TGCAGCGTTGTAGGGAACACTGAAGCTTTCTTT. Translating gives CSVVGNTEAFF.

This clonotype was recorded at least ten times. The gene calls are TRBV28 and TRBJ1-5; D not resolved. The ends were cut back, 9 bases at V and 0 bases at J, with 15 bases in the middle. The CDR3 loop spans 15 amino acids. The germline CDR1 and CDR2 sequences are MDHEN and SYDVKM. The CDR3 bases are TGTGCCAGTCGGCGAGCACCTTATAGCAATCAGCCCCAGCATTTT. Protein: CASRRAPYSNQPQHF. Full variable domain (remainder filled in from reference TRBV28 and TRBJ1-5): DVKVTQSSRYLVKRTGEKVFLECVQDMDHENMFWYRQDPGLGLRLIYFSYDVKMKEKGDIPEGYSVSREKKERFSLILESASTNQTSMYLCASRRAPYSNQPQHFGDGTRLSIL.

This clonotype turned up a few times. The gene calls are TRBV7-2 and TRBJ2-7; the D is unclear. The V end was cut by 3 bases, the J end by 6 bases, with 15 bases between. From germline, CDR1 is SGHTA and CDR2 FQGNSA. This CDR3 spans 14 amino acids. The CDR3 here is CASSFSGGISEQYF. The CDR3 DNA follows: TGTGCCAGCAGCTTTTCGGGTGGGATAAGCGAGCAGTACTTC. Filled out from reference TRBV7-2 and TRBJ2-7, the complete variable domain reads GAGVSQSPSNKVTEKGKDVELRCDPISGHTALYWYRQSLGQGLEFLIYFQGNSAPDKSGLPSDRFSAERTGGSVSTLTIQRTQQEDSAVYLCASSFSGGISEQYFGPGTRLTVT.

This clonotype was recorded many times. V gene TRBV28 combines with J gene TRBJ1-1; 7 nucleotides agree with TRBD1. Per the germline V gene, CDR1 is MDHEN and CDR2 is SYDVKM. V lost 6 bases and J lost 0; bases outside the gene matches: 4. The CDR3 is 14 residues long. In DNA form, the CDR3 reads TGTGCCAGCAGGTTGGACAGGATGAACACTGAAGCTTTCTTT. Translation gives CASRLDRMNTEAFF.

This clonotype was detected only a few times. V gene TRBV6-2 or TRBV6-3 combines with J gene TRBJ1-5; the match to TRBD1 covers 12 bases. The CDR3 contains 14 residues. CDR1 and CDR2 (germline): MNHEY, SVGEGT. The V gene end was trimmed by 4 bases and the J gene end by 6 bases; junction bases not matched to a gene: 1. CDR3 residues: CASSSGQGAQPQHF. As DNA, the CDR3 is TGTGCCAGCAGTTCGGGACAGGGGGCTCAGCCCCAGCATTTT.

To note about this clonotype: The junction differs from germline at one of its ends, possibly a read error. The gene calls are TRBV7-9 and TRBJ2-2, with a weak D call TRBD2 (5 bases). The CDR3 is 13 residues long. CDR1 is SEHNR and CDR2 is FQNEAQ in the germline V gene (reference sequence). The CDR3 here is CASTPPPTGELSF. The CDR3 DNA reads TGTGCCAGCACGCCACCGCCCACCGGGGAGCTGTCTTTT.

Regarding this clonotype: It may be a read error: a sequence one base away is much more abundant. The CDR3 nucleotides are TGCAGCGTGAGGACTAGCGGAGTAGATACGCAGTATTTT. Protein: CSVRTSGVDTQYF. The V call is TRBV29-1, the J call TRBJ2-3; 10 bases match TRBD2. Losses at the gene ends were 6 bases for V and 5 bases for J; bases not matched to a gene: 5. The length of the CDR3 is 13 residues. Germline V gene sequence: CDR1 SQVTM, CDR2 ANQGSEA.

This clonotype was seen at least ten times. The gene calls are TRBV29-1 and TRBJ1-1; TRBD1 might be the D (5 bases). Trimming stripped 6 bases from V and 8 bases from J, with 22 bases between. CDR1 is SQVTM, CDR2 ANQGSEA, per germline. CDR3 length equals 14 residues. The CDR3 is CSVERGPGGNEAFF. As DNA, the CDR3 is TGCAGCGTCGAGAGGGGACCGGGGGGAAACGAAGCTTTCTTT.

The table lists this clonotype with many counts. This chain uses TRBV18 with TRBJ2-3; D remains unclear. The CDR3 is made up of 16 amino acids. Germline assignment: CDR1 KGHSH and CDR2 LQKENI. Deletions cut 3 bases from V and 0 bases from J, with 13 bases between. In DNA, the CDR3 is TGTGCCAGCTCACCCTCCCCTGCCCCAAGCACAGATACGCAGTATTTT. Translation: CASSPSPAPSTDTQYF.

The chain recombines TRBV19 with TRBJ1-5; the D gene is possibly TRBD1 (5 bases). The CDR3 contains 14 residues. Germline V gene data show CDR1 as LNHDA and CDR2 as SQIVND (reference sequence). Trimming removed 7 bases from V and 3 bases from J, with 13 bases in between. CDR3 sequence: CASTLRQNNQPQHF. In DNA form, the CDR3 reads TGTGCCAGTACCTTGAGACAGAACAATCAGCCCCAGCATTTT.

On this clonotype: This may come from a read error, since a much larger clone is one base off. The gene calls are TRBV11-2 and TRBJ2-1; 8 bases agree with TRBD1. CDR1 and CDR2 (germline): SGHAT, FQNNGV. The CDR3 totals 16 residues. The CDR3 coding sequence is TGTGCCAGCAGCTTGCTATCAGGGGGCTCCTCCAATGAGCAGTTCTTC. Its protein product is CASSLLSGGSSNEQFF.

The V call is TRBV9, the J call TRBJ1-1; 12 bases agree with TRBD1. The trim removed 3 bases at V and 5 bases at J, leaving 8 bases unmatched. The V gene's germline CDR1 is SGDLS and CDR2 YYNGEE. The CDR3 sequence is 16 residues long. CDR3 DNA sequence: TGTGCCAGCAGCGCAGGGACAGGGGGCGCGGGTACTGAAGCTTTCTTT. It specifies CASSAGTGGAGTEAFF.

The chain has TRBV18 and TRBJ2-1; 8 nucleotides agree with TRBD1. Trimming removed 2 bases from V and 4 bases from J; junction bases left unmatched: 7. Germline lookup yields CDR1 KGHSH and CDR2 LQKENI. The CDR3 has 16 residues. CDR3 DNA sequence: TGTGCCAGCTCACCAGGGGACAGGCGCCAATACAATGAGCAGTTCTTC. Protein sequence: CASSPGDRRQYNEQFF.

A few counts support this clonotype. The V and J genes are TRBV28 and TRBJ2-3; 12 positions agree with TRBD1. Gene TRBJ2-7 matches the end of the DNA better, so the J call may be wrong. The CDR3 sequence is 16 residues long. CDR1 is MDHEN, CDR2 SYDVKM, per germline. In nucleotides, the CDR3 is TGTGCCAGCAGTTCCCCGGGGGGGACAGGGGGCCCCGAGCAGTACTTC. It codes for CASSSPGGTGGPEQYF.

The sample holds many counts of this clonotype. The chain joins TRBV29-1 to TRBJ2-1, with D perhaps being TRBD1 or TRBD2 (7 bases each). Trimming removed 3 bases at V and 0 bases at J, with 15 bases between. The CDR3 has 16 residues. Germline V gene lookup returns CDR1 SQVTM and CDR2 ANQGSEA. In DNA, the CDR3 is TGCAGCGTTGAGGGCAGGGGGGGGAGCTCCTACAATGAGCAGTTCTTC. This sequence encodes CSVEGRGGSSYNEQFF.

The J gene is TRBJ2-7, the V gene TRBV7-6; 7 nucleotides line up with TRBD1. The ends lost 2 bases at V and 3 bases at J; junction bases unmatched: 16. The CDR3 has 18 amino acids. CDR1 and CDR2 (germline): SGHVS, FNYEAQ. CDR3 protein: CASSLRPPTGNKVYEQYF. The CDR3 nucleotides read TGTGCCAGCAGCTTAAGGCCCCCGACAGGGAATAAAGTCTACGAGCAGTACTTC.

The gene calls are TRBV9 and TRBJ2-1; 8 positions agree with TRBD2. Germline V gives CDR1 SGDLS, CDR2 YYNGEE. This CDR3 comprises 15 residues. J gave up 9 bases and V 2 bases, and 10 bases lay outside the gene matches. The CDR3 sequence is CASSVASGPTGEQFF. The CDR3 DNA is TGTGCCAGCAGCGTCGCTAGCGGGCCCACCGGTGAGCAGTTCTTC.

This clonotype was seen more than once but under ten times. The chain links TRBV7-9 to TRBJ2-5; 8 positions match TRBD1. The CDR3 is 14 residues long. Looked up from germline, CDR1 is SEHNR and CDR2 is FQNEAQ (reference sequence). V gave up 5 bases and J gave up 2 bases; unmatched junction bases: 4. The CDR3 protein is CASSPGQGQETQYF. CDR3 coding DNA: TGTGCCAGCAGCCCCGGACAGGGTCAAGAGACCCAGTACTTC.